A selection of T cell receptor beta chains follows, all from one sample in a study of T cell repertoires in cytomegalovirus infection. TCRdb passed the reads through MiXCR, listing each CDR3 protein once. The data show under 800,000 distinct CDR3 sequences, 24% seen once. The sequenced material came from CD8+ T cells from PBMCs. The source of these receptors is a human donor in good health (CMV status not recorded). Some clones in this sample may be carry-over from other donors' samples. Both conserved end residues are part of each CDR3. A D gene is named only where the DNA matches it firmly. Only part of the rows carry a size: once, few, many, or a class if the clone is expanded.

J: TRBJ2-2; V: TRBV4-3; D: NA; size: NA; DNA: TGCGCCAGCAGCCAAGATTTGAGCGACACCGAGGAGCTGTTTTTT; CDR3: CASSQDLSDTEELFF
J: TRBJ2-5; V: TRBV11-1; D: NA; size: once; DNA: TGTGCCACCACGGACCTGGGCGGAGAGACCCAGTACTTC; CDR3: CATTDLGGETQYF
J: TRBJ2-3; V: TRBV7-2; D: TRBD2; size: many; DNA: TGTGCCAGCAGCTTTTCGACTAGCGGGGATCTTGGGAGCACAGATACGCAGTATTTT; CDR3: CASSFSTSGDLGSTDTQYF
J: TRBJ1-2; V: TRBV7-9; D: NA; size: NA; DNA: TGTGCCAGCAGCATCGACAGCTACTTCTATGGCTACACCTTC; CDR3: CASSIDSYFYGYTF
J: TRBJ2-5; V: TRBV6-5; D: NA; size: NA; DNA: TGTGCCAGCAGTTATTTGGCGGAACAAGAGACCCAGTACTTC; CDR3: CASSYLAEQETQYF
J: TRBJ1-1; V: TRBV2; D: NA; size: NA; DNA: TGTGCCAGCACCCACGAGGCGGGGCTTGAAGCTTTCTTT; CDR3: CASTHEAGLEAFF
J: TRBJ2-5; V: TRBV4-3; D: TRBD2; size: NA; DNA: TGCGCCAGCAGCCACGGACTAGCGATCGAGACCCAGTACTTC; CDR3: CASSHGLAIETQYF
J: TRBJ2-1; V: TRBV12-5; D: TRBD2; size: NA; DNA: TGTGCTAGTGGTTTGAGGTCTAGCGGCTACAATGAGCAGTCCTTC; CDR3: CASGLRSSGYNEQSF
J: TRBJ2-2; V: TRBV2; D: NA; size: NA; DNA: TGTGCCAGCACCGTTAGTACCGGGGAGCTGTTTTTT; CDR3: CASTVSTGELFF
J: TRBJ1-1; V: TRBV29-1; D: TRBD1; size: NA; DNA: TGCAGCGTTGAGGATTGGGGACAGGGGAACACTGAAGCTTTCTTT; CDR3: CSVEDWGQGNTEAFF
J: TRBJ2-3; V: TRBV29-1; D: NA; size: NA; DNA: TGCAGCGTTGAACGAAGGGGCTTCACAGATACGCAGTATTTT; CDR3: CSVERRGFTDTQYF
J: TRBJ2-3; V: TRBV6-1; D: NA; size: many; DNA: TGTGCCAGCAGTTCCGGGTTCACAGATACGCAGTATTTT; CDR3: CASSSGFTDTQYF
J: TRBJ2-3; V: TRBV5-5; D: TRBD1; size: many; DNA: TGTGCCAGCAGCCTAGTTCCGGGACAGGGGCACCTAAATGGGACAGATACGCAGTATTTT; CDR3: CASSLVPGQGHLNGTDTQYF
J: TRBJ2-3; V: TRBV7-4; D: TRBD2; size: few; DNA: TGTGCCAGCAGCTTACCGACTAGCGGGGACGAAACTAGCACAGATACGCAGTATTTT; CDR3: CASSLPTSGDETSTDTQYF
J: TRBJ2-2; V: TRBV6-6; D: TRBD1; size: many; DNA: TGTGCCAGCAGCCACCTCACTGGATGGACAGGGGCCGGGGAGCTGTTTTTT; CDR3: CASSHLTGWTGAGELFF
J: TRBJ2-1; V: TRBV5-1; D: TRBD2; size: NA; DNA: TGCGCCAGCGGGACTAGCGGGGGCCTCTCCTACAATGAGCAGTTCTTC; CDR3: CASGTSGGLSYNEQFF
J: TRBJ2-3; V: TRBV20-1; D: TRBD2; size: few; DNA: TGCAGTGCTAGGGACGGGGGGGCCCATACGCAGTATTTT; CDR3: CSARDGGAHTQYF
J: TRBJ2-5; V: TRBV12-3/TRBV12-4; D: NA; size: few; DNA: TGTGCCAGCAGTGACTGGCAAGAGACCCAGTACTTC; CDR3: CASSDWQETQYF
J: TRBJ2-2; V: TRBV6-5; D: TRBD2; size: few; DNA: TGTGCCAGCAGTCCCAACCCTGGACTAGCGAACACCGGGGAGCTGTTTTTT; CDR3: CASSPNPGLANTGELFF
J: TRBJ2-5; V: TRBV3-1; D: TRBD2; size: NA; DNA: TGTGCCAGCAGCCCCGTCGCGGGGGGGCGGGAGACCCAGTACTTC; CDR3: CASSPVAGGRETQYF
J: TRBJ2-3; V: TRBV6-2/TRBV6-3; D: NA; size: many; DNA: TGTGCCAGCAGTTACTTTGGACCCCCAGATACGCAGTATTTT; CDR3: CASSYFGPPDTQYF
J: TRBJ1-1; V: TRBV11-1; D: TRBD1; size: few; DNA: TGTGCCAGCACCGTTAATGGACAGGGACTAAACACTGAAGCTTTCTTT; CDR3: CASTVNGQGLNTEAFF
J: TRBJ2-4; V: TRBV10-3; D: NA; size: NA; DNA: TGTGCCATCAGTGAGAATGGGGGTAAAACCGAAAACATTCAGTACTTC; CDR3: CAISENGGKTENIQYF
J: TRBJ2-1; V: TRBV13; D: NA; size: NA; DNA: TGTGCCAGCGCCCGGGGTCGTGGATCCCACAATGAGCAGTTCTTC; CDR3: CASARGRGSHNEQFF
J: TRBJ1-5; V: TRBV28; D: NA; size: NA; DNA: TGTGCCAGCAGGGTACAGGAGATTAGCAATCAGCCCCAGCATTTT; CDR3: CASRVQEISNQPQHF
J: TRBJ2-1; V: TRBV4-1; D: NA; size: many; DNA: TGCGCCAGCAGGGTCCTGGGGGACTACAATGAGCAGTTCTTC; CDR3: CASRVLGDYNEQFF
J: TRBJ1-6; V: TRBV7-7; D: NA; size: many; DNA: TGTGCTAGCAGCCTCAGGGGTGGCAATTCACCCCTCCACTTT; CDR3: CASSLRGGNSPLHF
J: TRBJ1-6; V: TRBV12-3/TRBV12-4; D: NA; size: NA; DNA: TGTGCCAGCAGCTCCGCTTCGACGCCGGCGTCTGGGTCACCCCTCCACTTT; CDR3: CASSSASTPASGSPLHF
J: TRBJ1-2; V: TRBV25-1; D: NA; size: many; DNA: TGTGCCAGCAGCCCCAGGGATAACTATGGCTACACCTTC; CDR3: CASSPRDNYGYTF
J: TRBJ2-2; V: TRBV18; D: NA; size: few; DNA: TGTGCCAGCTCACTCAGGACCCTGCGGGAAAACACCGGGGAGCTGTTTTTT; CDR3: CASSLRTLRENTGELFF
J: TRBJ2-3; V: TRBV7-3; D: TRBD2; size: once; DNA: TGTGCCAGCAGCATATCCCTAGCGGGGGTTAGCACAGATACGCAGTATTTT; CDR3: CASSISLAGVSTDTQYF
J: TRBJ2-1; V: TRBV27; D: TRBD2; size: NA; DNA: TGTGCCAGCAGTCCCCTCGAACTAGCGGGGAGCTCCTACAATGAGCAGTTCTTC; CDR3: CASSPLELAGSSYNEQFF
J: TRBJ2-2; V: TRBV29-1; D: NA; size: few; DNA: TGCAGCGTTGTCGCGTTAGAGGCCGGGGAGCTGTTTTTT; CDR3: CSVVALEAGELFF
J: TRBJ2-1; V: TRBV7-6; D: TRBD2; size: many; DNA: TGTGCCAGCAGCTTAGAAGCGGGGCCCTACAATGAGCAGTTCTTC; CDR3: CASSLEAGPYNEQFF
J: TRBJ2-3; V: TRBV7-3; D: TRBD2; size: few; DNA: TGTGCCAGCAGCTTAACACGTGCGGCGGGGGGCGGGGGGACAGATACGCAGTATTTT; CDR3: CASSLTRAAGGGGTDTQYF
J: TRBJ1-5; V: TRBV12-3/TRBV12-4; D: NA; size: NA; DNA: TGTGCCAGCAGTTTTGAGGTCCGCCAGTCACTAACGGATCAGCCCCAGCATTTT; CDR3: CASSFEVRQSLTDQPQHF
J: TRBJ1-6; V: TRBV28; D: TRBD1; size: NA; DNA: TGTGCCAGCAGTTTAGGACAGGGGAGATCACCCCTCCACTTT; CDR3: CASSLGQGRSPLHF
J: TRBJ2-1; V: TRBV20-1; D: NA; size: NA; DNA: TGCAGTGCTAGAGATACGGGAGCTCTCGCCGATAACCCTTGGAATGAGCAGTTCTTC; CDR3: CSARDTGALADNPWNEQFF
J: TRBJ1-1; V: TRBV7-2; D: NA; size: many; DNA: TGTGCCAGCAGCCGACCGATCAAGACAGATGAAGCTTTCTTT; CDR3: CASSRPIKTDEAFF
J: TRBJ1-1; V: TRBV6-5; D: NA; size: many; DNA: TGTGCCAGCAATCGTCGGGATAACACTGAAGCTTTCTTT; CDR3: CASNRRDNTEAFF
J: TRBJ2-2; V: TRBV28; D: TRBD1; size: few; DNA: TGTGCCAGCACCCCCCCCCGGACAGGGGGCCCCGCGAACACCGGGGAGCTGTTTTTT; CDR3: CASTPPRTGGPANTGELFF
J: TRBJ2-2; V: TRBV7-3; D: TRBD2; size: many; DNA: TGTGCCAGCAGCTTAACGCCCAGCGGGGGGGCCTTCAACACCGGGGAGCTGTTTTTT; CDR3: CASSLTPSGGAFNTGELFF
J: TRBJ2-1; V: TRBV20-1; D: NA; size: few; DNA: TGCAGTGCCAGAGGTCTATTAGGTAGCAATGAGCAGTTCTTC; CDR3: CSARGLLGSNEQFF
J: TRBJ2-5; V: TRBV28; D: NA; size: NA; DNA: TGTGCCAGCAGGCAGGGCCGCCTCCAAGAGACCCAGTACTTC; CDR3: CASRQGRLQETQYF
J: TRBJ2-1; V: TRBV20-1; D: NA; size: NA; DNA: TGCAGTGCTGAAGCGATAGGCTCCTACAATGAGCAGTTCTTC; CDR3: CSAEAIGSYNEQFF
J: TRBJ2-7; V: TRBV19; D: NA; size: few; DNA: TGTGCCAGTAGTTCCGGGGAGTCCTACGAGCAGTACTTC; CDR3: CASSSGESYEQYF
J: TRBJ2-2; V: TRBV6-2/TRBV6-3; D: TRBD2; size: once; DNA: TGTGCCAGCAGTCCGGGCCTAGCGGGGGAAGACACCTACACCGGGGAGCTGTTTTTT; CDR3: CASSPGLAGEDTYTGELFF
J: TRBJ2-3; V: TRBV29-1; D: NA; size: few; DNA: TGCAGCGTTGGGACACAAGGACGCACAGATACGCAGTATTTT; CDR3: CSVGTQGRTDTQYF
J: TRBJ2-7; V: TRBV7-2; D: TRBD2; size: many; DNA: TGTGCCAGCAGCCTGCTAGCGGGGGGGCTCAACGAGCAGTACTTC; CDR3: CASSLLAGGLNEQYF
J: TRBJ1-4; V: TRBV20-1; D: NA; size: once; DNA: TGCAGTGCTAGAGATGCCGTGTCTATGGGGGAAAATGAAAAACTGTTTTTT; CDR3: CSARDAVSMGENEKLFF
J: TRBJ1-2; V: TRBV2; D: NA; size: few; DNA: TGTGCCAGCACTGGGGACCGCAAAGGCTACACCTTC; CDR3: CASTGDRKGYTF
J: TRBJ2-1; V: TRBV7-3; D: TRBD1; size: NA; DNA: TGTGTCAGCAGCACCGGGACAGGGTCTCCTTACAATGAGCAGTTCTTC; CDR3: CVSSTGTGSPYNEQFF
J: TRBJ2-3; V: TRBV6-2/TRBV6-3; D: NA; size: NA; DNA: TGTGCCAGCAGTTATCGGTACACAGATACGCAGTATTTT; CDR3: CASSYRYTDTQYF
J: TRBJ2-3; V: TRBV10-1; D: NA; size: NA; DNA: TGCGCCAGCAGTCACGACAGGAGATACACAGATACGCAGTATTTT; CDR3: CASSHDRRYTDTQYF
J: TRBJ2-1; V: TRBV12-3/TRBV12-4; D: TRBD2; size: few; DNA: TGTGCCAGCAGTTTAGAACTGTCGGGGTTAGCGGGAGAGGATGAGCAGTTCTTC; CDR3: CASSLELSGLAGEDEQFF